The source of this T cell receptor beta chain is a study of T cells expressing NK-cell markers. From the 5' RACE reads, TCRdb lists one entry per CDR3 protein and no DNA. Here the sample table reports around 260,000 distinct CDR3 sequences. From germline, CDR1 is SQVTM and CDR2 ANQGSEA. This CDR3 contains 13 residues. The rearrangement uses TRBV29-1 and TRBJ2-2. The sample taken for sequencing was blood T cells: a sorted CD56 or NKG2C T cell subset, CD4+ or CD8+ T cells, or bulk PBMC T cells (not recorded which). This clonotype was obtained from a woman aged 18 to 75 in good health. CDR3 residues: CSAARQNTGELFF.